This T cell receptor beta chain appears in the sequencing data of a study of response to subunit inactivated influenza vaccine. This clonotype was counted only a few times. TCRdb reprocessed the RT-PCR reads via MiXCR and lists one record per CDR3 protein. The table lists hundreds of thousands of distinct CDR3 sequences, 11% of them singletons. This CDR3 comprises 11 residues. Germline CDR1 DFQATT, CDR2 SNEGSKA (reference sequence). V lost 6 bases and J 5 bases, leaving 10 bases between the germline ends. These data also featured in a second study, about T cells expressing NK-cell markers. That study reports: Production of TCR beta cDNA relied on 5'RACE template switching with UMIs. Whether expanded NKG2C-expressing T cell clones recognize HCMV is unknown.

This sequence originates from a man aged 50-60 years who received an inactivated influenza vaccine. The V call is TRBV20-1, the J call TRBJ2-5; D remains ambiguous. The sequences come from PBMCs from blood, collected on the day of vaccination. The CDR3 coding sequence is TGCAGTGCCCCCAGGTTTGAGACCCAGTACTTC. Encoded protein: CSAPRFETQYF.